The 21 T cell receptor beta chains reported below all come from one sample, sequenced in a study of graft-versus-host responses after intestinal transplantation. Only in-frame clones appear in the TCRdb table, and some are missing; sequencing was by immunoSEQ multiplex PCR. This table holds 38,000 or so clones, 85% to 95% found once. No antigen is known for these receptors. The sequenced sample was unstimulated CD8+ T cells sorted from spleen or lymph node cells, obtained before transplant. The receptors here all came from a human donor who was the organ donor for an intestinal transplant.

The gene calls are TRBV5-4 and TRBJ2-3, with 13 bases aligning to TRBD2. With 4 bases clipped from V and 5 bases from J, the junction kept 7 bases outside the gene matches. The CDR3 is made up of 16 amino acids. Germline CDR1 reads SGHNT; CDR2 reads YYREEE (reference sequence). The CDR3: CASSPGTSGEGDTQYF. The CDR3 DNA is TGTGCCAGCAGCCCAGGGACTAGCGGGGAGGGAGATACGCAGTATTTT.

This clone was detected once. The chain carries TRBV5-6 and TRBJ1-1; unclear D gene. V dropped 0 bases and J dropped 12 bases, with 18 bases sitting between them. Germline V gene lookup returns CDR1 SGHDT and CDR2 YYEEEE. The CDR3 consists of 14 residues. The CDR3 sequence: CASSLASSPLAPFF. The CDR3 DNA reads TGTGCCAGCAGCTTGGCCTCCTCCCCACTTGCCCCTTTCTTT.

This chain connects TRBV5-4 to TRBJ1-2; TRBD1 is a possible D gene (6 bases). Looked up from germline, CDR1 is SGHNT and CDR2 is YYREEE (reference sequence). The length of the CDR3 is 15 residues. Trimming took off 4 bases at V and 9 bases at J, with 22 bases between the two ends. The CDR3 sequence: CASSHPEEGVYSYTF. DNA of the CDR3: TGTGCCAGCAGCCACCCTGAGGAGGGGGTCTACAGCTACACCTTC. Full variable domain (outside the CDR3, taken from reference TRBV5-4 and TRBJ1-2): ETGVTQSPTHLIKTRGQQVTLRCSSQSGHNTVSWYQQALGQGPQFIFQYYREEENGRGNFPPRFSGLQFPNYSSELNVNALELDDSALYLCASSHPEEGVYSYTFGSGTRLTVV.

The chain carries TRBV7-6 and TRBJ2-7; perhaps TRBD1 as D (5 bases). Trimming removed 1 base from V and 0 bases from J, with 16 bases in between. The CDR3 has 17 amino acids. Germline V gives CDR1 SGHVS, CDR2 FNYEAQ. CDR3 protein: CASSLGLSRQGSYEQYF. The CDR3 DNA reads TGTGCCAGCAGCTTAGGACTGAGTCGTCAGGGCTCCTACGAGCAGTACTTC.

The sample holds one count of this clone. This chain joins TRBV11-2 and TRBJ2-2; 9 bases fit TRBD2. CDR1 and CDR2 (germline): SGHAT, FQNNGV. This CDR3 has 17 amino acids. J gave up 3 bases and V 5 bases, and 10 bases lay outside the gene matches. The DNA of the CDR3 is TGTGCCAGCAGCCCCGGGGGTAGCGGGGGCGACACCGGGGAGCTGTTTTTT. This codes for CASSPGGSGGDTGELFF.

J is TRBJ1-2 and V is TRBV5-6; maybe TRBD1 (6 bases). In germline, CDR1 is SGHDT, CDR2 YYEEEE. There are 17 residues in the CDR3. Trimming pared 0 bases from V and 7 bases from J, leaving 22 bases between. CDR3 residues: CASSLGARQDIFSGYTF. CDR3 DNA: TGTGCCAGCAGCTTGGGGGCGCGACAGGACATTTTTAGTGGCTACACCTTC.

The J gene is TRBJ2-1, the V gene TRBV19; D unresolved. The CDR3 length is 15 residues. V lost 5 bases to trimming and J lost 4 bases, with 15 bases between them. Germline V CDR1 and CDR2: LNHDA, SQIVND (reference sequence). CDR3 nucleotide sequence: TGTGCCAGTAGTTCCCTCAGCCCCCTATACAATGAGCAGTTCTTC. Its translation: CASSSLSPLYNEQFF.

This chain uses TRBV6-5 with TRBJ2-3, with D unclear. The CDR3 extends over 13 amino acids. The germline CDR1 and CDR2 sequences are MNHEY and SVGAGI. Deletions cut 2 bases from V and 0 bases from J, with 3 bases between. CDR3 sequence: CASSYMSTDTQYF. CDR3 sequence (DNA): TGTGCCAGCAGTTACATGAGCACAGATACGCAGTATTTT.

This chain joins TRBV5-4 and TRBJ2-7, with 8 bases matching TRBD2. The V gene end was trimmed by 0 bases and the J gene end by 3 bases; junction bases not matched to a gene: 8. Germline V gene sequence: CDR1 SGHNT, CDR2 YYREEE (reference sequence). This CDR3 is 16 amino acids long. CDR3 residues: CASSLGPSGGIYEQYF. The CDR3 nucleotides are TGTGCCAGCAGCTTGGGCCCCAGCGGGGGTATCTACGAGCAGTACTTC.

This sequence joins TRBV4-2 and TRBJ1-2; 7 bases map to TRBD1. With 0 bases clipped from V and 5 bases from J, the junction kept 6 bases outside the gene matches. Germline V gives CDR1 LGHNA, CDR2 YNFKEQ. The CDR3 is 15 amino acids. The chain's CDR3 is CASSQEEGGGYGYTF. The DNA of the CDR3 is TGTGCCAGCAGCCAAGAAGAAGGGGGCGGGTATGGCTACACCTTC.

The rearrangement links TRBV7-3 to TRBJ1-1, with TRBD1 matching 9 bases. V dropped 4 bases and J dropped 4; count of bases not matched to a gene: 10. The CDR3 length is 16 residues. The germline V gene encodes CDR1 SGHTA and CDR2 FQGTGA. CDR3 sequence: CASSSTGGPGSTEAFF. The CDR3 DNA reads TGTGCCAGCAGCTCGACAGGGGGTCCAGGGAGCACTGAAGCTTTCTTT. Full variable domain (outside the CDR3, taken from reference TRBV7-3 and TRBJ1-1): GAGVSQTPSNKVTEKGKYVELRCDPISGHTALYWYRQSLGQGPEFLIYFQGTGAADDSGLPNDRFFAVRPEGSVSTLKIQRTERGDSAVYLCASSSTGGPGSTEAFFGQGTRLTVV.

V and J are TRBV5-6 and TRBJ1-1; D perhaps matches TRBD1 (6 bases). Germline assignment: CDR1 SGHDT and CDR2 YYEEEE. This CDR3 region has 12 residues. V lost 3 bases and J 9 bases, leaving 12 bases between the germline ends. Here the CDR3 reads CASSWAGAKAFF. DNA of the CDR3: TGTGCCAGCAGCTGGGCAGGGGCCAAAGCTTTCTTT.

The J gene is TRBJ2-3, the V gene TRBV7-6; D remains unclear. Germline CDR1 reads SGHVS; CDR2 reads FNYEAQ. Trimming cost V 3 bases and J 1 base, with 8 bases left between them. CDR3 length: 14 amino acids. In nucleotides, the CDR3 is TGTGCCAGCAGCTTCGGGCAGGGCACAGATACGCAGTATTTT. It encodes CASSFGQGTDTQYF.

The rearrangement links TRBV27 to TRBJ2-5, with 15 bases lining up with TRBD2. This CDR3 contains 19 residues. The germline V gene has CDR1 MNHEY and CDR2 SMNVEV (reference sequence). J gave up 5 bases and V 3 bases, and 13 bases lay outside the gene matches. CDR3 DNA: TGTGCCAGCAGTTTGGGGACTAGCGGGGGGACACCCGGATTTGAGACCCAGTACTTC. Amino acids: CASSLGTSGGTPGFETQYF.

The J gene is TRBJ2-6, the V gene TRBV4-3; D is ambiguous. The germline V gene encodes CDR1 LGHNA and CDR2 YSLEER. This CDR3 is 16 amino acids long. Trimming removed 0 bases at V and 0 bases at J, with 6 bases between. CDR3 sequence reads: CASSQDSSSGANVLTF. CDR3 bases: TGCGCCAGCAGCCAAGATTCTTCCTCTGGGGCCAACGTCCTGACTTTC.

The chain employs TRBV29-1 and TRBJ2-1; D remains unclear. Trimming removed 6 bases from V and 3 bases from J, with 9 bases in between. The CDR3 extends over 12 amino acids. Germline V gene lookup returns CDR1 SQVTM and CDR2 ANQGSEA. CDR3 in amino acids: CSVPVSYNEQFF. CDR3 DNA sequence: TGCAGCGTCCCAGTTAGCTACAATGAGCAGTTCTTC.

The chain carries TRBV5-8 and TRBJ2-6, with unresolved D. The V and J ends lost 2 bases and 6 bases respectively, with 12 bases between them. CDR3 size: 15 residues. Germline V lookup: CDR1 SGHTS, CDR2 YDEGEE. Here the CDR3 DNA reads TGTGCCAGCAGCTTTGGACCCACTCCGGCCAACGTCCTGACTTTC. This gives the protein CASSFGPTPANVLTF. The complete variable domain, with remaining parts taken from reference TRBV5-8 and TRBJ2-6, reads EAGVTQSPTHLIKTRGQQATLRCSPISGHTSVYWYQQALGLGLQFLLWYDEGEERNRGNFPPRFSGRQFPNYSSELNVNALELEDSALYLCASSFGPTPANVLTFGAGSRLTVL.

The chain combines TRBV11-2 with TRBJ2-1; 8 bases align to TRBD2. Germline assignment: CDR1 SGHAT and CDR2 FQNNGV. Trimming removed 4 bases from V and 6 bases from J; junction bases left unmatched: 17. The CDR3 sequence is 18 residues long. Written as DNA, the CDR3 is TGTGCCAGCAGCTCTAGCGGATTTGGACTAGCTGAAGGCAATGAGCAGTTCTTC. The encoded protein is CASSSSGFGLAEGNEQFF.

The rearrangement links TRBV27 to TRBJ2-7; 9 nucleotides align to TRBD2. The CDR3 extends over 14 amino acids. J gave up 4 bases and V 2 bases, and 3 bases lay outside the gene matches. From germline, CDR1 is MNHEY and CDR2 SMNVEV (reference sequence). CDR3 DNA sequence: TGTGCCAGCAGTTTAGGTAGCGGGGGATACGAGCAGTACTTC. The encoded protein is CASSLGSGGYEQYF.

The chain couples TRBV29-1 to TRBJ2-3; a possible D gene is TRBD1 (5 bases). Trimming cost V 6 bases and J 7 bases, with 11 bases left between them. CDR3 length: 11 amino acids. Germline CDR1 is SQVTM and CDR2 is ANQGSEA. CDR3 coding DNA: TGCAGCGTGCTCAGGGTTAATACGCAGTATTTT. Translating it yields CSVLRVNTQYF.

The chain joins TRBV27 to TRBJ2-7, with unresolved D. Trimming took 5 bases from V and 5 from J, leaving 16 bases between them. Per the germline V gene, CDR1 is MNHEY and CDR2 is SMNVEV (reference sequence). This CDR3 is 14 amino acids long. As DNA, the CDR3 is TGTGCCAGCAGTCCCCCCGGTATGCGCCACGAGCAGTACTTC. This encodes CASSPPGMRHEQYF.